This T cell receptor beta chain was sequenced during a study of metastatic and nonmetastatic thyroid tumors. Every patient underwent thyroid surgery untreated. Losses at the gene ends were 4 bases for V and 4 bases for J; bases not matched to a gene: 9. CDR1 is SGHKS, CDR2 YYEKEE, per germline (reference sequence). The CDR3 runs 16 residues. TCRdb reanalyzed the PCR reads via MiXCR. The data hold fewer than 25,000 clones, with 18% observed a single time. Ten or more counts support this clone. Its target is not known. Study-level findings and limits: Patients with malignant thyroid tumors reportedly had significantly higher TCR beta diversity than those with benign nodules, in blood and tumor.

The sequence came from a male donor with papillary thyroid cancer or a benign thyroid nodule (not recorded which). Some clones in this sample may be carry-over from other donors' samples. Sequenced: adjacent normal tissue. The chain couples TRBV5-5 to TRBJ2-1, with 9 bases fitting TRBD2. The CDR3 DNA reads TGTGCCAGCAGCCCAGGGGCCCTAGCGGGGTACAATGAGCAGTTCTTC. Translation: CASSPGALAGYNEQFF.